The entry that follows covers one TCR beta chain sequence. Antigen unknown. This may arise from a read error, as a much more abundant clone is one base away. The CDR3 runs 14 residues. Researchers took RNA transcripts and amplified TCR beta CDR3 regions from them. The first-round RT-PCR employed HTBI primers together with the Qiagen OneStep RT-PCR kit. A multiplex PCR was then performed as the second round. TCRdb called the multiplex PCR reads again in MiXCR, with one record for every CDR3 protein. The profile shows 400,000 to 450,000 distinct CDR3 sequences, roughly 20% of them singletons. The data belong to a study of Graves' ophthalmopathy and Graves' hyperthyroidism. Study-wide results and limits: A model built from 13 signatures distinguished ophthalmopathy from stable hyperthyroidism with approximately 89% sensitivity and about 81% specificity. Also, most clonotypes expanded in the thyroid above 0.001 frequency appeared in blood.

The hyperthyroidism patients, aged 18 to 65, had been newly diagnosed, with under 2 months' duration. The PBMC fraction was derived from around 10 ml of fresh peripheral blood. Input material: peripheral blood. The receptor was derived from a woman between 18 and 29 years old with stable Graves' hyperthyroidism. The rearrangement joins TRBV12-3 or TRBV12-4 to TRBJ2-7; D remains ambiguous. CDR3 residues: CASSYSGVSYERYF. Here the CDR3 DNA reads TGTGCCAGCAGTTACAGTGGGGTGTCCTACGAGCGGTACTTC.